One sample yielded the 6 T cell receptor beta chains listed below, sequenced in a study of T-cell memory formation after mild COVID-19. TCRdb re-called the 5' RACE reads with MiXCR, one entry per CDR3 protein. The sample holds about 140,000 distinct CDR3 sequences, roughly a fifth seen once. Material for sequencing was PBMCs or a T cell subset sorted from them (not recorded which). All receptors derive from an adult woman who had mild COVID-19 (a few samples of this study predate the infection). Cell type and time point are not known.

The V gene is TRBV5-1, the J gene TRBJ2-3; D is possibly TRBD1 (6 bases). V was pared by 4 bases and J by 2 bases, with 11 bases between. Germline V lookup: CDR1 SGHRS, CDR2 YFSETQ. The CDR3 length is 14 residues. The CDR3 bases are TGCGCCAGCAGCCCCAGGGGAGCCACAGATACGCAGTATTTT. This sequence encodes CASSPRGATDTQYF.

CDR3 nucleotides: TGTGCCAGCAGTGAAGAGGGGCCAGGAGAGACCCAGTACTTC. Amino acid sequence: CASSEEGPGETQYF. This chain links TRBV25-1 with TRBJ2-5; tentatively, D is TRBD1 or TRBD2 (5 bases each). There are 14 residues in the CDR3. Germline V gene data show CDR1 as MGHDK and CDR2 as SYGVNS. Trimming shortened V by 2 bases and J by 4 bases, and 11 bases separated the two germline ends.

The sample holds a few counts of this clonotype. The CDR3 region is CASSLEASVVYEQYF. The CDR3 DNA follows: TGTGCCAGCAGCTTAGAGGCTAGCGTCGTCTACGAGCAGTACTTC. The chain employs TRBV7-6 and TRBJ2-7; the D gene is possibly TRBD2 (6 bases). Trimming removed 1 base from V and 3 bases from J, with 13 bases in between. The CDR3 is 15 amino acids. Germline lookup yields CDR1 SGHVS and CDR2 FNYEAQ.

The chain uses TRBV15 and TRBJ1-2, with TRBD1 matching 8 bases. Trimming removed 4 bases from V and 5 bases from J; junction bases left unmatched: 6. This CDR3 region has 14 residues. Germline CDR1 is LNHNV and CDR2 is YYDKDF (reference sequence). CDR3 nucleotide sequence: TGTGCCACCAGCAAAGACAGGGGCCCTTATGGCTACACCTTC. Protein: CATSKDRGPYGYTF.

This clonotype showed up just a few times. The chain joins TRBV27 to TRBJ2-5, with D tentatively TRBD1 (5 bases). Germline-derived CDR1 and CDR2 are MNHEY and SMNVEV (reference sequence). Trimming left V 5 bases short and J 5 bases short, with 15 bases between. This CDR3 is 14 amino acids long. The CDR3 loop is CASSTGRAKETQYF. Here the CDR3 DNA reads TGTGCCAGCAGTACCGGCAGGGCTAAGGAGACCCAGTACTTC.

In its sample, this clonotype was seen a few times. CDR3 nucleotide sequence: TGTGCCAGCAGAAGTCTAGCGCGAAACACCGGGGAGCTGTTTTTT. Translation gives CASRSLARNTGELFF. This sequence joins TRBV12-3 or TRBV12-4 and TRBJ2-2; weak D call: TRBD2 (6 bases). This CDR3 region has 15 residues. Trimming took off 6 bases at V and 2 bases at J, with 13 bases between the two ends.